This paragraph reports one T cell receptor beta chain. What it binds is unknown. These data belong to a study of cytomegalovirus exposure and HLA in healthy donors. Notes on the study in general: In most subjects, TCR beta sequences reportedly gave accurate predictions of HLA-A and HLA-B alleles. The listing of approximately 160 TCR beta chains classed them as cytomegalovirus-associated. A later analysis found most CMV-associated TCR beta chains apparently HLA-restricted. Analysis performed later found roughly 18,000 TCR beta sequences associated with HLA alleles at 0.05 false discovery rate.

The CDR3 has 16 residues. V lost 1 base, J lost 4 bases, and 17 bases lay in between. Germline values: CDR1 SGHAT, CDR2 FQNNGV. 60 Vbeta and 13 Jbeta primers were used in PCR. Sequenced by immunoSEQ multiplex PCR; TCRdb stores in-frame clones only, minus some. Its table records some 120,000 clones. Input material: PBMCs. The source is a man aged 25-40 years in good health and CMV-seronegative. The chain uses TRBV11-2 and TRBJ2-7; a weak D match, TRBD2 (6 bases). The CDR3 spells CASSLVGATRGYEQYF. The CDR3 region has the DNA TGTGCCAGCAGCTTAGTTGGGGCGACTAGAGGGTACGAGCAGTACTTC.